The 23 T cell receptor beta chains presented below share a single source sample, sequenced in a study of blood T cells in healthy people across ages. Alongside a J-beta primer mix, a sample-barcoded 5' primer served in a second PCR lasting roughly 6 to 12 cycles. Via MiXCR, TCRdb re-called the 5' RACE reads, giving one row per CDR3 protein. Of about 800,000 distinct CDR3 sequences listed, approximately 25% are singletons. In addition, the sample was reused for a study of T cells of mothers and their children.

Sequenced sample: blood. These TCRs come from a boy between 10 and 17 years old in good health.

This clonotype has more than one count but fewer than ten. In nucleotides, the CDR3 is TGTGCCAGCAGTGGCCCTGGCGGGGGGTACCAAGAGACCCAGTACTTC. Its translation: CASSGPGGGYQETQYF. The chain combines TRBV12-3 or TRBV12-4 with TRBJ2-5, with TRBD2 identical over 8 bases. CDR3 length equals 16 residues. Losses at the gene ends were 5 bases for V and 0 bases for J; bases not matched to a gene: 8.

V and J are TRBV7-9 and TRBJ2-1; D might be TRBD1 or TRBD2, each matching 5 bases. This CDR3 contains 16 residues. Germline V gene data show CDR1 as SEHNR and CDR2 as FQNEAQ (reference sequence). V was shortened by 1 base and J by 6 bases, with 16 bases between the two germline ends. The CDR3 loop is CASSLGPGPKSNEQFF. The CDR3 coding sequence is TGTGCCAGCAGCTTAGGACCGGGACCGAAGTCCAATGAGCAGTTCTTC.

Only a few counts were recorded for this clonotype. This chain connects TRBV20-1 to TRBJ1-2, with D perhaps matching TRBD1 (5 bases). Trimming removed 3 bases at V and 4 bases at J, with 12 bases between. The CDR3 consists of 13 residues. CDR1 is DFQATT, CDR2 SNEGSKA, per germline (reference sequence). The CDR3 DNA reads as TGCAGTGCTAGTAGGGGAATCGGCTATGGCTACACCTTC. Protein sequence: CSASRGIGYGYTF.

The V and J genes are TRBV14 and TRBJ2-3; 10 nucleotides align to TRBD2. The trim removed 2 bases at V and 0 bases at J, leaving 2 bases unmatched. The CDR3 consists of 16 residues. CDR1 SGHDN and CDR2 FVKESK come from the germline V gene. The CDR3 sequence is CASSQLAGVSTDTQYF. For the CDR3, the DNA is TGTGCCAGCAGCCAACTAGCGGGAGTAAGCACAGATACGCAGTATTTT. Based on the CDR3 plus reference TRBV14 and TRBJ2-3, the full variable domain is EAGVTQFPSHSVIEKGQTVTLRCDPISGHDNLYWYRRVMGKEIKFLLHFVKESKQDESGMPNNRFLAERTGGTYSTLKVQPAELEDSGVYFCASSQLAGVSTDTQYFGPGTRLTVL.

This clonotype came up a few times. The chain uses TRBV6-6 and TRBJ2-7; D is perhaps TRBD1 (6 bases). Germline CDR1 and CDR2: MNHNY and SVGAGI (reference sequence). The CDR3 loop spans 12 amino acids. V gave up 2 bases and J gave up 6 bases, with 8 bases separating them. CDR3 nucleotide sequence: TGTGCCAGCAGTTACCAGGGGATCGAGCAGTACTTC. This translates into CASSYQGIEQYF.

The rearrangement joins TRBV7-2 to TRBJ2-7; D might be TRBD2 (5 bases). Germline lookup yields CDR1 SGHTA and CDR2 FQGNSA. The CDR3 extends over 14 amino acids. Trimming took off 3 bases at V and 3 bases at J, with 12 bases between the two ends. The CDR3 spells CASSFEGLYYEQYF. The CDR3 bases are TGTGCCAGCAGCTTCGAAGGACTTTACTACGAGCAGTACTTC.

Concerning this clonotype itself: The conserved phenylalanine or tryptophan is not found at the CDR3 terminus, so this likely reflects a read error. Because the CDR3's place on the DNA is in doubt, the DNA is left out and the CDR3 is given as listed by TCRdb. The V and J genes are TRBV28 and TRBJ2-7; the table's D call, TRBD1, was not checked against the DNA. With termini counted, the CDR3 has 16 amino acids. Germline loops: CDR1 MDHEN, CDR2 SYDVKM. The CDR3 sequence: CASSSPGLLVSSNFPL.

This clonotype was observed a few times. The rearrangement uses TRBV29-1 and TRBJ2-5; D uncertain. This CDR3 has 13 residues. Germline V lookup: CDR1 SQVTM, CDR2 ANQGSEA. Trimming took 6 bases from V and 0 from J, leaving 11 bases between them. CDR3 DNA sequence: TGCAGCGTGGGAATCCAGTACCAAGAGACCCAGTACTTC. As protein: CSVGIQYQETQYF.

The table lists this clonotype with many counts. The V call is TRBV6-5, the J call TRBJ1-2; no reliable D call. Trimming took off 4 bases at V and 7 bases at J, with 13 bases between the two ends. The germline V gene encodes CDR1 MNHEY and CDR2 SVGAGI. The CDR3 covers 13 residues. CDR3: CASSSPPGFGYTF. The CDR3 DNA is TGTGCCAGCAGTTCCCCCCCAGGATTTGGCTACACCTTC.

This clonotype was counted between two and nine times. Germline and junction disagree at one end, which may indicate a read error. The chain is built from TRBV13 and TRBJ2-7, with D maybe TRBD1 (6 bases). The length of the CDR3 is 16 residues. Looked up from germline, CDR1 is PRHDT and CDR2 is FYEKMQ (reference sequence). The CDR3 loop is CASSLNGRGKPYEQCF. The CDR3 DNA reads TGTGCCAGCAGCTTAAATGGCAGGGGTAAACCCTACGAGCAGTGCTTC. Full variable domain (missing parts from reference TRBV13 and TRBJ2-7): AAGVIQSPRHLIKEKRETATLKCYPIPRHDTVYWYQQGPGQDPQFLISFYEKMQSDKGSIPDRFSAQQFSDYHSELNMSSLELGDSALYFCASSLNGRGKPYEQCFGPGTRLTVT.

The V and J genes are TRBV12-3 or TRBV12-4 and TRBJ2-5; D perhaps matches TRBD2 (6 bases). The end of the DNA fits TRBJ2-1 better, so the J call may be wrong. This CDR3 has 15 amino acids. This CDR3 reads CASRDTEAGYNEQFF. CDR3 nucleotides: TGTGCCAGCAGGGATACAGAGGCGGGGTACAATGAGCAGTTCTTC.

This rearrangement joins TRBV20-1 to TRBJ2-7; D is unclear. The germline CDR1 and CDR2 sequences are DFQATT and SNEGSKA (reference sequence). The CDR3 sequence is 15 residues long. The V end was cut by 7 bases, the J end by 2 bases, with 21 bases between. CDR3 loop: CSVSPGGSTTYEQYF. CDR3 in DNA: TGCAGTGTTAGTCCGGGTGGCTCCACAACCTACGAGCAGTACTTC.

This rearrangement joins TRBV20-1 to TRBJ2-7; TRBD1 matches 8 bases. CDR1 DFQATT and CDR2 SNEGSKA come from the germline V gene (reference sequence). V lost 6 bases, J lost 0 bases, and 19 bases stayed unmatched. CDR3 length: 18 amino acids. The CDR3 here is CSAPALTGGQAHSYEQYF. The CDR3, as DNA: TGCAGTGCACCCGCTTTGACCGGGGGACAGGCGCACTCCTACGAGCAGTACTTC.

This clonotype was seen a few times. The chain joins TRBV15 to TRBJ2-2; D gene unclear. The CDR3 is 19 residues long. Trimming removed 1 base from V and 1 base from J, with 19 bases in between. Germline CDR1 LNHNV, CDR2 YYDKDF (reference sequence). CDR3 nucleotide sequence: TGTGCCACCAGCAGAGCACTCATACCTCCCCGGCTGAACACCGGGGAGCTGTTTTTT. As protein: CATSRALIPPRLNTGELFF.

The J gene is TRBJ2-4, the V gene TRBV28; 14 bases map to TRBD2. V was clipped by 8 bases and J by 3 bases; unmatched bases: 3. The CDR3 spans 15 residues. Germline-derived CDR1 and CDR2 are MDHEN and SYDVKM. The CDR3 is CASQGLAGVKNIQYF. For the CDR3, the DNA is TGTGCCAGCCAGGGACTAGCGGGGGTCAAAAACATTCAGTACTTC.

The chain uses TRBV20-1 and TRBJ2-5; D is possibly TRBD1 (5 bases). The germline gives CDR1 DFQATT, CDR2 SNEGSKA (reference sequence). Deletions cut 2 bases from V and 2 bases from J, with 12 bases between. The CDR3 has 14 residues. Written as DNA, the CDR3 is TGCAGTGCTAGAACGCAGGGCGGACAAGAGACCCAGTACTTC. Protein product: CSARTQGGQETQYF.

This clonotype was counted only a few times. This rearrangement joins TRBV7-2 to TRBJ1-4; D is unresolved. The CDR3 contains 14 residues. V dropped 0 bases and J dropped 7 bases, with 9 bases sitting between them. The germline V gene has CDR1 SGHTA and CDR2 FQGNSA. Written as DNA, the CDR3 is TGTGCCAGCAGCTTAGCGTCTGGAATTGAAAAACTGTTTTTT. Its protein is CASSLASGIEKLFF.

This clonotype has just a few counts. This sequence joins TRBV18 and TRBJ2-5, with 8 bases that match TRBD1. The J call is in doubt because the DNA end fits TRBJ2-1 better. Germline-derived CDR1 and CDR2 are KGHSH and LQKENI. This CDR3 region has 14 residues. The CDR3 DNA reads TGTGCCAGCTCACCGACAGGGGTGTGGAATGAGCAGTTCTTC. Amino acid sequence: CASSPTGVWNEQFF.

This clonotype was seen a few times. The chain employs TRBV27 and TRBJ2-6, with TRBD2 matching 9 bases. Germline trimming cut 11 bases from V and 0 bases from J; bases unmatched to any gene: 14. CDR1 and CDR2 (germline): MNHEY, SMNVEV (reference sequence). This CDR3 contains 18 residues. In nucleotides, the CDR3 is TGTGCCCCAGCAGCGGGGCTAGCGGGGCCCTCTGGGGCCAACGTCCTGACTTTC. This translates into CAPAAGLAGPSGANVLTF.

The gene calls are TRBV4-3 and TRBJ2-3, with 10 bases identical to TRBD2. V was pared by 2 bases and J by 2 bases, with 13 bases of the junction left unmatched. CDR3 length: 19 amino acids. Looked up from germline, CDR1 is LGHNA and CDR2 is YSLEER. CDR3 residues: CASSQRAIRSGGDTDTQYF. The DNA for the CDR3 is TGCGCCAGCAGCCAACGGGCTATAAGAAGCGGGGGGGACACAGATACGCAGTATTTT.

This clonotype turned up a few times. The J gene is TRBJ2-7, the V gene TRBV20-1, with TRBD2 identical over 8 bases. Losses at the gene ends were 3 bases for V and 2 bases for J; bases not matched to a gene: 6. The CDR3 spans 14 residues. Germline V gene lookup returns CDR1 DFQATT and CDR2 SNEGSKA (reference sequence). DNA of the CDR3: TGCAGTGCTAGGGCGTATAGCGGGGCCTACGAGCAGTACTTC. This translates into CSARAYSGAYEQYF.

There are a few counts of this clonotype. The conserved phenylalanine or tryptophan normally closing the CDR3 is absent here, so this likely arose from a read error. Because the CDR3's place on the DNA is in doubt, the DNA is left out and the CDR3 is given as listed by TCRdb. The chain joins TRBV28 to TRBJ2-7; TRBD1 is the table's D call and was not checked against the DNA. From germline, CDR1 is MDHEN and CDR2 SYDVKM. A total of 11 residues make up the CDR3, ends included. CDR3 sequence: CASSAGQGLTC.

This clonotype was observed a handful of times. One junction end does not reproduce the germline sequence, and a read error may be involved. This sequence joins TRBV7-7 and TRBJ2-5, with D hard to call. There are 13 residues in the CDR3. Germline assignment: CDR1 SSHAT and CDR2 FNYEAQ (reference sequence). The CDR3 loop reads CASSLEVLETQYF. The CDR3 DNA sequence: TGTGCTAGCAGCTTAGAAGTACTGGAGACCCAGTACTTC. Filled out from reference TRBV7-7 and TRBJ2-5, the complete variable domain reads GAGVSQSPRYKVTKRGQDVTLRCDPISSHATLYWYQQALGQGPEFLTYFNYEAQPDKSGLPSDRFSAERPEGSISTLTIQRTEQRDSAMYRCASSLEVLETQYFGPGTRLLVL.